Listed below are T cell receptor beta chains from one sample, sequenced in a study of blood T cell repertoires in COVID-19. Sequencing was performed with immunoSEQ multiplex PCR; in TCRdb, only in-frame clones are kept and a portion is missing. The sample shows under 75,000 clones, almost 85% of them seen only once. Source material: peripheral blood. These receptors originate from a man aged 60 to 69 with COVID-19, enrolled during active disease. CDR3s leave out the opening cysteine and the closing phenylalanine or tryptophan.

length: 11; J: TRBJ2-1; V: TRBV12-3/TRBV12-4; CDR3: ASSLKPYNEQF
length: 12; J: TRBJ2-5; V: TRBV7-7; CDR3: ASSLKEGYETQY
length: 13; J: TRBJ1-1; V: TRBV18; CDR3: ASSPDMDSNTEAF
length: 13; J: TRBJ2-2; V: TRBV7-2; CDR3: ASRTTGSNTGELF
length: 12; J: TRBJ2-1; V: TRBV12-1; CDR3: ASPVAGSYNEQF
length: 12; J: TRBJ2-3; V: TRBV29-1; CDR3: SANPGQGPDTQY
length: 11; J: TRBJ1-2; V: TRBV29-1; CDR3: SALGQTNYGYT
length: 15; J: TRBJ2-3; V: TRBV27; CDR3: ASRPQGYLESTDTQY
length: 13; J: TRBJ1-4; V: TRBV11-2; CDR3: ASSPQGVFAEKLF
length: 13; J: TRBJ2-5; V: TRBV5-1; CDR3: ASSLAAGSWETQY
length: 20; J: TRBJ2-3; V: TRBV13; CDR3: ASSLTVGPLGASGVSTDTQY
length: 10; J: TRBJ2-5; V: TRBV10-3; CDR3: ATRDRQETQY
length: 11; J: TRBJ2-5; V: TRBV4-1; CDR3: ASSQVLSETQY
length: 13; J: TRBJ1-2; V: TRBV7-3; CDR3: ASSLTGFKGDGYT
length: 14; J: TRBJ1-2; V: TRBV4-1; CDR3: ASSQPTRDRRYGYT
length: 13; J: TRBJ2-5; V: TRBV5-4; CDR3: ASSLEGGEQETQY